The source of this T cell receptor beta chain is a study of human T cells and chemical hapten exposure. The V gene's germline CDR1 is MNHNS and CDR2 SASEGT. Trimming stripped 10 bases from V and 2 bases from J, with 15 bases between. The CDR3 is 13 amino acids. The library put unique molecular identifiers onto individual cDNA molecules. Study processing details: Sample TCR totals centred on a median of about 92,000, ranging roughly 20,000 to 690,600. TCRdb redid the calling of the RACE reads with MiXCR, one entry per CDR3 protein. The V and J calls shown here were made by TCRdb, not taken from the authors' results. Here the sample spans under 95,000 distinct CDR3 sequences, roughly 8% being singletons. As for time point: healthy volunteer bleed at 2 weeks. Total RNA was extracted from unfractionated whole blood. This clonotype was recorded a few times.

The clonotype was recovered from a female donor in good health. Some clones in this sample may be carry-over from other donors' samples. The chain uses TRBV6-1 and TRBJ2-7; possible D gene TRBD1, 5 bases. Sample: whole blood. This chain's CDR3 is CATMGSGTYEQYF. The CDR3 DNA reads TGTGCCACCATGGGCTCAGGGACCTACGAGCAGTACTTC.